The sample holds a few counts of the clone carrying this TCR beta chain. PCR used 60 Vbeta primers and 13 Jbeta primers. Produced via immunoSEQ multiplex PCR; TCRdb's table is partial and in-frame only. The table records about 97,000 clones, about a tenth of them present only once. The sample originates from a study of cytomegalovirus exposure and HLA in healthy donors. The CDR3 has 11 amino acids. Trimming removed 6 bases from V and 3 bases from J, with 6 bases in between. The germline V gene has CDR1 MNHEY and CDR2 SVGAGI. This cohort consisted of healthy bone marrow donors. V is TRBV6-5 and J is TRBJ2-7; D is unresolved. Source material: PBMCs. The receptor comes from a man aged 45-65 years in good health and CMV-seropositive. Written as DNA, the CDR3 is TGTGCCAGCAGAACAGTCTACGAGCAGTACTTC. Amino acid sequence: CASRTVYEQYF.